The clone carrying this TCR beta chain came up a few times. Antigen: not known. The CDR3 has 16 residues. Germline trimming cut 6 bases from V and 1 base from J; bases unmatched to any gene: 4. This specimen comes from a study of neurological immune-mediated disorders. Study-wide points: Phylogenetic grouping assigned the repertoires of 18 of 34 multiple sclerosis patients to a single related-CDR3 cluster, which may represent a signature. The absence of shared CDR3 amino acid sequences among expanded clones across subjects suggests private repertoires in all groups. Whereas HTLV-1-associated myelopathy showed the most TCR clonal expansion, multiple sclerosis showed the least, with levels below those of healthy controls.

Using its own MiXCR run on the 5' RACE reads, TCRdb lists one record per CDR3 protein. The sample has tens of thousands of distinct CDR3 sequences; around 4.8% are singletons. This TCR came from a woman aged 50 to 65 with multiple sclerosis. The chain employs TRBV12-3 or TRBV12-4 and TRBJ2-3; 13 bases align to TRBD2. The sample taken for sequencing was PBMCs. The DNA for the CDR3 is TGTGCCAGCAGGTGGGGACTAGCGGGGCGCACAGATACGCAGTATTTT. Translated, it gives CASRWGLAGRTDTQYF.